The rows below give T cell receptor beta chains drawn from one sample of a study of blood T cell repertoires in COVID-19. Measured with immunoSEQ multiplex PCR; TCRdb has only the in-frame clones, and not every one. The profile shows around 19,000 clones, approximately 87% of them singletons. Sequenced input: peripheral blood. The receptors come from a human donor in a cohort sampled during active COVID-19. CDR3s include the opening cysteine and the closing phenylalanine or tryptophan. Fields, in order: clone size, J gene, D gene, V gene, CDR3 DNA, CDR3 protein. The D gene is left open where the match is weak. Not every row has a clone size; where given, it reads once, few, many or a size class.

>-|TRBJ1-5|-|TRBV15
TGTGCCACCAGTAGGAACAGGGATCAGCCCCAGCATTTT
CATSRNRDQPQHF
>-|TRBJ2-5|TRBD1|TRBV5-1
TGCGCCACTTCCCCGGGACAGGGGGCTTCGGAGACCCAGTACTTC
CATSPGQGASETQYF
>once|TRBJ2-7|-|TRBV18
TGTGCCAGCTCAACGGACAGCTCCTACGAGCAGTACTTC
CASSTDSSYEQYF
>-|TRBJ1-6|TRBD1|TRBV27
TGTGCCAGCAGCCATGGCCGGGACAGGGGGGATTCACCCCTCCACTTT
CASSHGRDRGDSPLHF
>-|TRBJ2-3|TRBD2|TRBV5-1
TGCGCCAGCCAACTCGCGGGAGACACAGATACGCAGTATTTT
CASQLAGDTDTQYF
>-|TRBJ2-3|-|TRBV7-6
TGTGCCAGCAGCTTAAGTGGCGGGAAGGGGGATACGCAGTATTTT
CASSLSGGKGDTQYF
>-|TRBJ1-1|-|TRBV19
TGTGCCAGTAGTATAATGGGGGGAGTGAACACTGAAGCTTTCTTT
CASSIMGGVNTEAFF
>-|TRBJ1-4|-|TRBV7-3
TGTGCCAGCAGCTTAGACGGGTCGGAAGAGGAACTGTTTTTT
CASSLDGSEEELFF
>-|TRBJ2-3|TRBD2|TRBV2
TGTGCCAGCAGTGGGGGGGGAAGTCCGTCCAATACGCAGTATTTT
CASSGGGSPSNTQYF
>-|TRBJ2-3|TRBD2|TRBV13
TGTGCCAGCAGCTTAGGCGCTTTCCGGACTAGCAGAAGCACAGATACGCAGTATTTT
CASSLGAFRTSRSTDTQYF
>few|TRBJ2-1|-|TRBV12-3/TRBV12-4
TGTGCCAGCAGTATCAAGGGGGTTGAGCAGTTCTTC
CASSIKGVEQFF
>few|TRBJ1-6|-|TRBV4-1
TGCGCCAGCAGCCAAGTGGCAGGGGTGTCACCCCTCCACTTT
CASSQVAGVSPLHF
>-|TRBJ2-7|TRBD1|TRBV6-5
TGTGCCAGCATGCGACAGGGGAGCAACGAGCAGTACTTC
CASMRQGSNEQYF
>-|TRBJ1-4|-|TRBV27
TGTGCCAGCGCTAGAGATCTAGGGGTTAATGAAAAACTGTTTTTT
CASARDLGVNEKLFF
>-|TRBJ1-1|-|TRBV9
TGTGCCAGCAGCGTAGCAGGACCGCGGGGGAACACTGAAGCTTTCTTT
CASSVAGPRGNTEAFF
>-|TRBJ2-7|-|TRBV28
TGTGCCAGCAGCAGACAGTTATCAGCCTACGAGCAGTACTTC
CASSRQLSAYEQYF
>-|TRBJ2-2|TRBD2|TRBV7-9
TGTGCCAGCAGCCCCGGACTAGCGGGAGGTGTGGGCACCGGGGAGCTGTTTTTT
CASSPGLAGGVGTGELFF
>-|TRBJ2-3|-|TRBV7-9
TGTGCCAGCGGCAACGGCGGGGCTAAGAGCACAGATACGCAGTATTTT
CASGNGGAKSTDTQYF
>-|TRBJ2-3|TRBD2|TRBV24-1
TGTGCCACCAGTAGGTCTAGCGGGGGGCGAGATACGCAGTATTTT
CATSRSSGGRDTQYF
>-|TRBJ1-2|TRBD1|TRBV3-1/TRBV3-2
TGTGCCAGCAGCCAAACAGGGGAAAGCTATGGCTACACCTTC
CASSQTGESYGYTF
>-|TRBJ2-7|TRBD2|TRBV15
TGTGCCACCAGCAGAGATAGGCCTAGCGGTTCCTACGAGCAGTACTTC
CATSRDRPSGSYEQYF
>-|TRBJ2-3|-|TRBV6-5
TGTGCCAGCAGTTACGGGTTGACCCATGGGGCTTATACGCAGTATTTT
CASSYGLTHGAYTQYF
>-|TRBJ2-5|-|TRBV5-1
TGCGCCAGCAGCTTGGGGACAGCCCAAGAGACCCAGTACTTC
CASSLGTAQETQYF
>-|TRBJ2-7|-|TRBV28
TGTGCCAGCAGTCGATCGGGACACAGCTCCTACGAGCAGTACTTC
CASSRSGHSSYEQYF
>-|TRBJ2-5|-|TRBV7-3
TGTGCCAGCAGCCCGACAGGGACTAGTGAGACCCAGTACTTC
CASSPTGTSETQYF
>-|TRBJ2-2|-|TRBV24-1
TGTGCCACCAGTGATTTGCAGGGGGGCTTAACCGGGGAGCTGTTTTTT
CATSDLQGGLTGELFF
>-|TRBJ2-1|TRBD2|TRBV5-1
TGCGCCAGCAGCTTGACTAGCGGGATGAGCAATGAGCAGTTCTTC
CASSLTSGMSNEQFF
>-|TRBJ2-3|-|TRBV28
TGTGCCAGCAGTCCTCAACCTATCACAGATACGCAGTATTTT
CASSPQPITDTQYF
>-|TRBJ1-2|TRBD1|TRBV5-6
TGTGCCAGCAGCTTGGTCGGGGGACAGGGGCGGAACTATGGCTACACCTTC
CASSLVGGQGRNYGYTF
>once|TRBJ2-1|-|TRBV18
TGTGCCAGCTCAGGGTACGGAGAGTCCTACAATGAGCAGTTCTTC
CASSGYGESYNEQFF
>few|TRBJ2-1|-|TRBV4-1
TGCGCCAGCAGCCAAGTAGTGGGCAGGGATCCCAATGAGCAGTTCTTC
CASSQVVGRDPNEQFF
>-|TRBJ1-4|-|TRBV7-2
TGTGCCAGCAGTCGGGGGGGAGGTACTAATGAAAAACTGTTTTTT
CASSRGGGTNEKLFF